The rows below give T cell receptor beta chains drawn from one sample of a study of blood T cell repertoires in COVID-19. Assay used: immunoSEQ multiplex PCR; TCRdb lists only in-frame clones, some missing. This table holds about 230,000 clones, 85% to 90% found once. Sequenced sample: peripheral blood. Receptors originate from a man aged 50-60 years with COVID-19, enrolled during active disease. Both conserved end residues are trimmed from each CDR3.

v_call: TRBV19
cdr3_aa: ASSIAGTSKRLGKNIQY

v_call: TRBV6-1
cdr3_aa: ASSELQGHTEAF

v_call: TRBV2
cdr3_aa: ASALGDTSHEQY

v_call: TRBV7-2
cdr3_aa: ASRRTSGAPQETQY

v_call: TRBV28
cdr3_aa: ASNPPGQSGEQY

v_call: TRBV7-9
cdr3_aa: ASSLGRVSTDTQY

v_call: TRBV6-2/TRBV6-3
cdr3_aa: ASSPTGGSYGYT

v_call: TRBV6-5
cdr3_aa: ASSQRQDSNQPRH

v_call: TRBV20-1
cdr3_aa: SASHAGTGVYEQY

v_call: TRBV12-5
cdr3_aa: ASGLAGTGREKLF

v_call: TRBV29-1
cdr3_aa: SVEGRNNEQF

v_call: TRBV13
cdr3_aa: ASSSSGRTTYEQY

v_call: TRBV13
cdr3_aa: ASSFVGSSYNSPLH

v_call: TRBV23-1
cdr3_aa: ASSREGVGAF

v_call: TRBV11-2
cdr3_aa: ASSPTSNSYNEQF

v_call: TRBV14
cdr3_aa: ASSQKTGRRTEAF

v_call: TRBV11-2
cdr3_aa: ASSGGSGRGYEQY

v_call: TRBV29-1
cdr3_aa: SVREGGETQY

v_call: TRBV5-4
cdr3_aa: ASSAGQGENTEAF

v_call: TRBV7-9
cdr3_aa: ASSLAPGGVENQPQH

v_call: TRBV10-3
cdr3_aa: AISESIAGGPDTQY

v_call: TRBV28
cdr3_aa: ASRTPGGNEKLF

v_call: TRBV24-1
cdr3_aa: ATSDLRDITGELF

v_call: TRBV19
cdr3_aa: ASSIQGDQPQH

v_call: TRBV5-8
cdr3_aa: ASRAGTSGRPGDTQY

v_call: TRBV14
cdr3_aa: ASSRGLAFTGELF

v_call: TRBV7-3
cdr3_aa: ASSVHAGGTGNTIY

v_call: TRBV7-8
cdr3_aa: ASSTGQGGVNTEAF

v_call: TRBV6-6
cdr3_aa: ASTLSRTENSPLH

v_call: TRBV5-4
cdr3_aa: ASSSAGGFSYEQY

v_call: TRBV19
cdr3_aa: ASNLVSAGGDNEQF

v_call: TRBV2
cdr3_aa: ASITGLAGVRYEQY

v_call: TRBV9
cdr3_aa: ASSVVASGNTGELF

v_call: TRBV5-6
cdr3_aa: ASSPTSGYNNEQF

v_call: TRBV19
cdr3_aa: ASSPHGSLTEQF